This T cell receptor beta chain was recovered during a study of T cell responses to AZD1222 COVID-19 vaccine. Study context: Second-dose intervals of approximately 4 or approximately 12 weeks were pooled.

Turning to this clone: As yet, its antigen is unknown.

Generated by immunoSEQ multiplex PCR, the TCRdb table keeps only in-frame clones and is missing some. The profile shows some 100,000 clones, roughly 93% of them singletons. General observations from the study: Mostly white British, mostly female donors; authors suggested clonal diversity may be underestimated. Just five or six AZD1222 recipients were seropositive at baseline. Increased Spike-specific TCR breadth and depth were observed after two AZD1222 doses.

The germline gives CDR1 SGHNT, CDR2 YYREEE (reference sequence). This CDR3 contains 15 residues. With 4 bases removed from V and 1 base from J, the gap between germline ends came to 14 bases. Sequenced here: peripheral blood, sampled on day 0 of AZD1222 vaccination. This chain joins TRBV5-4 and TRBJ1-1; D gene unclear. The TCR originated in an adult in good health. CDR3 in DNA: TGTGCCAGCAGCCCGCCGACCGGAACGAACACTGAAGCTTTCTTT. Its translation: CASSPPTGTNTEAFF.